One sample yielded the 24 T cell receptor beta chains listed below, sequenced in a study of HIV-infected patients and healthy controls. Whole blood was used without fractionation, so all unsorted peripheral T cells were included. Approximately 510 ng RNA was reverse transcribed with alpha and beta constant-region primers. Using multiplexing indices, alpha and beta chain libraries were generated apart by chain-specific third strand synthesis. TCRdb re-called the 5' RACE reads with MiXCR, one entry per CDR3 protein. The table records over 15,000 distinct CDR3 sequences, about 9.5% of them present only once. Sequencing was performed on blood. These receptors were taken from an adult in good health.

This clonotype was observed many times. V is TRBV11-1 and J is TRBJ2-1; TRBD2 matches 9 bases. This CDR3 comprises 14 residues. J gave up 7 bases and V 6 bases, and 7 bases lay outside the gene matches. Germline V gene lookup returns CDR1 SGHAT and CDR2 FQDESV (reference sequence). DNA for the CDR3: TGTGCCAGCAGTCTAGCGGGGAATCGAAATGAGCAGTTCTTC. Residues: CASSLAGNRNEQFF.

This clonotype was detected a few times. CDR3 DNA: TGTGCCAGCAGCTACCGGGCTTCCACAGATACGCAGTATTTT. Translating gives CASSYRASTDTQYF. This rearrangement joins TRBV5-4 to TRBJ2-3; D remains ambiguous. The CDR3 consists of 14 residues. Trimming stripped 3 bases from V and 2 bases from J, with 10 bases between. Germline CDR1 is SGHNT and CDR2 is YYREEE (reference sequence).

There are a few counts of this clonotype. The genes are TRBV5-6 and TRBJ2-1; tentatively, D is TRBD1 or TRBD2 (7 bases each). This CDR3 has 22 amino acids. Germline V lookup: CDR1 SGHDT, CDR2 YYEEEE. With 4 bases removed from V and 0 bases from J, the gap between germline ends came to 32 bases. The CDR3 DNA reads TGTGCCAGCAGCGACGCCCCACCCCTGGACAGGTACTGGACTAGCTCCTACAATGAGCAGTTCTTC. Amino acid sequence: CASSDAPPLDRYWTSSYNEQFF.

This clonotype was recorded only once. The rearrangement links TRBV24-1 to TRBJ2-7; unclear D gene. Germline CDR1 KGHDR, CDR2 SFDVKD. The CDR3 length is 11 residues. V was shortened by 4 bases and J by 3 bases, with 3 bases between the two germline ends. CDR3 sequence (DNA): TGTGCCACCAGTGAGGGCTACGAGCAGTACTTC. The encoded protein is CATSEGYEQYF.

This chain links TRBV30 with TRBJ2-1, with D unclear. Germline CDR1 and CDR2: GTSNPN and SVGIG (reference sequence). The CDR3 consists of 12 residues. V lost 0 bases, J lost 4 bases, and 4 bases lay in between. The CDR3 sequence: CAWSVEYNEQFF. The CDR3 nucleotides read TGTGCCTGGAGTGTAGAGTACAATGAGCAGTTCTTC. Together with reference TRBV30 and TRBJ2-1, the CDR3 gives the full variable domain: SQTIHQWPATLVQPVGSPLSLECTVEGTSNPNLYWYRQAAGRGLQLLFYSVGIGQISSEVPQNLSASRPQDRQFILSSKKLLLSDSGFYLCAWSVEYNEQFFGPGTRLTVL.

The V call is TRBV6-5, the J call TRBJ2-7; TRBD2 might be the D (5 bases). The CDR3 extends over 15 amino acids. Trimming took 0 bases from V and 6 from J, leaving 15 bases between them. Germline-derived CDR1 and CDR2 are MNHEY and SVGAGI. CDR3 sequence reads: CASSYSRRAAGEQYF. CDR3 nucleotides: TGTGCCAGCAGTTACTCGAGGCGGGCCGCGGGCGAGCAGTACTTC.

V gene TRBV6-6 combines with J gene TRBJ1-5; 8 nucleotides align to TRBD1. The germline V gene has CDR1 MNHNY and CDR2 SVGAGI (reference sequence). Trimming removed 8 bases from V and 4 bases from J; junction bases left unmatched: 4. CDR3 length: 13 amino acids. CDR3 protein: CASQGARNQPQHF. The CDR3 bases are TGTGCCAGCCAGGGGGCAAGGAATCAGCCCCAGCATTTT.

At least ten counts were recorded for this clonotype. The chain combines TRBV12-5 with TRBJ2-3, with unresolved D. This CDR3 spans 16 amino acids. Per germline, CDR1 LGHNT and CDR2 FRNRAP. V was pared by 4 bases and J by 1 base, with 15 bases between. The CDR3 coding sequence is TGTGCTAGTGGTTCCCGGAGACGGCACTGCACAGATACGCAGTATTTT. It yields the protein CASGSRRRHCTDTQYF.

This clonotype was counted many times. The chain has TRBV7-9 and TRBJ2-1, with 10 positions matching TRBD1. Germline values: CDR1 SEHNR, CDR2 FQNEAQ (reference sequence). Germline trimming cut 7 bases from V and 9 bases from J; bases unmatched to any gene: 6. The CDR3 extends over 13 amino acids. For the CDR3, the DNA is TGTGCCAGCACGACAGGGGGCGGCGGTGAGCAGTTCTTC. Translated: CASTTGGGGEQFF.

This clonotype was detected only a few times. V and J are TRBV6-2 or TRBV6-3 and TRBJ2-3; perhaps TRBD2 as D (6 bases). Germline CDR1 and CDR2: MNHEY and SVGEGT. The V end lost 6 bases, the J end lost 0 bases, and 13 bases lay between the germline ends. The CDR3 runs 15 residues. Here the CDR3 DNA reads TGTGCCAGCAGCAGGAGGGCCCGGAGCACAGATACGCAGTATTTT. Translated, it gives CASSRRARSTDTQYF.

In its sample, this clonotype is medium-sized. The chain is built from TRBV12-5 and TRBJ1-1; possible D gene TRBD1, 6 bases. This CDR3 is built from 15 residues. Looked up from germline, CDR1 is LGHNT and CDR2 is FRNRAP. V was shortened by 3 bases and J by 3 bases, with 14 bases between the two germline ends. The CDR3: CASGFFRDKYTEAFF. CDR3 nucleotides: TGTGCTAGTGGTTTCTTCCGGGACAAATACACTGAAGCTTTCTTT. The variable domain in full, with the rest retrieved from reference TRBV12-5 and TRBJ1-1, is DARVTQTPRHKVTEMGQEVTMRCQPILGHNTVFWYRQTMMQGLELLAYFRNRAPLDDSGMPKDRFSAEMPDATLATLKIQPSEPRDSAVYFCASGFFRDKYTEAFFGQGTRLTVV.

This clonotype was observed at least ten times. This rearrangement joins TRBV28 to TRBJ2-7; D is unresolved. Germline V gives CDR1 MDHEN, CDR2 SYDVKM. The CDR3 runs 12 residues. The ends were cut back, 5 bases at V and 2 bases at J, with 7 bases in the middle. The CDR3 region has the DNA TGTGCCAGCAGTGCCCAGACCTACGAGCAGTACTTC. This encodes CASSAQTYEQYF. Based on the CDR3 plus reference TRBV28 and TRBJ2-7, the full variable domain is DVKVTQSSRYLVKRTGEKVFLECVQDMDHENMFWYRQDPGLGLRLIYFSYDVKMKEKGDIPEGYSVSREKKERFSLILESASTNQTSMYLCASSAQTYEQYFGPGTRLTVT.

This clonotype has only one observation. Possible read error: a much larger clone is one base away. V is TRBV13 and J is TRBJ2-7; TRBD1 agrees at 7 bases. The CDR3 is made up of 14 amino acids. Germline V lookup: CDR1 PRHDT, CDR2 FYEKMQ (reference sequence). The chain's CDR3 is CASSPPSGTVVFAF. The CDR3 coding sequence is TGTGCCAGCAGCCCCCCCTCGGGGACAGTGGTTTTCGCGTTC.

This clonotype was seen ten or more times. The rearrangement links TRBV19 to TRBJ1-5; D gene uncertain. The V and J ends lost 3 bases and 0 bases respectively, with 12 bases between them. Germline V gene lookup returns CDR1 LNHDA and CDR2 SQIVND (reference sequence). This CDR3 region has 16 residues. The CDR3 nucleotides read TGTGCCAGTAGTATCTTTGGGCCAAGTAGCAATCAGCCCCAGCATTTT. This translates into CASSIFGPSSNQPQHF.

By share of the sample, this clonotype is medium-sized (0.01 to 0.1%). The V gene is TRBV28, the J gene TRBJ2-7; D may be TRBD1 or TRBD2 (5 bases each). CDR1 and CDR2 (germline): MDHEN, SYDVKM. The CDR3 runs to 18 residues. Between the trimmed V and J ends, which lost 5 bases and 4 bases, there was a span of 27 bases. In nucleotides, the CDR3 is TGTGCCAGCAGTCTACCAACACGCCGGGACGCCCATCCGTACGAGCAGTACTTC. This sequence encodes CASSLPTRRDAHPYEQYF.

CDR3 DNA: TGTGCCAGCAGCCCGGGGACTAGCGGGAGTATATCATATGAGCAGTTCTTC. Translated, it gives CASSPGTSGSISYEQFF. J is TRBJ2-1 and V is TRBV9, with TRBD2 matching 14 bases. The CDR3 length is 17 residues. The ends lost 4 bases at V and 8 bases at J; junction bases unmatched: 11. Germline CDR1 reads SGDLS; CDR2 reads YYNGEE.

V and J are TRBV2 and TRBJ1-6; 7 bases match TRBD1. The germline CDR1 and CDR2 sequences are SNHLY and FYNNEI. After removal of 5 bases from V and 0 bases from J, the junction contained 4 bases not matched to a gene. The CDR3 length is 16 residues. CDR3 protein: CASSPRQGSYNSPLHF. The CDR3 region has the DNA TGTGCCAGCAGTCCCCGACAGGGCTCCTATAATTCACCCCTCCACTTT.

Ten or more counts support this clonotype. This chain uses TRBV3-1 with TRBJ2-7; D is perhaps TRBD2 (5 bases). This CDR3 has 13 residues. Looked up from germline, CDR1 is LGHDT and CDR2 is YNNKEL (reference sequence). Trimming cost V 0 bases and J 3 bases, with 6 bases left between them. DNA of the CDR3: TGTGCCAGCAGCCAAGAGGCGGGCTACGAGCAGTACTTC. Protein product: CASSQEAGYEQYF.

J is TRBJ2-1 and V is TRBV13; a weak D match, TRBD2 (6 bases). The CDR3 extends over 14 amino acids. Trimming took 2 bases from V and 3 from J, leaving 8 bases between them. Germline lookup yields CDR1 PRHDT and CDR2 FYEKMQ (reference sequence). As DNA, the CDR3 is TGTGCCAGCAGCTTACGGGAGAGCTACAATGAGCAGTTCTTC. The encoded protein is CASSLRESYNEQFF.

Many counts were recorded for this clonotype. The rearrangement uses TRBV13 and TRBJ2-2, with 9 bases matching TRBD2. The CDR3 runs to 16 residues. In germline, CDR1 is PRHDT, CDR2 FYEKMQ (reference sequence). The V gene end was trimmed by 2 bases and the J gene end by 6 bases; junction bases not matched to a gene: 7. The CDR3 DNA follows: TGTGCCAGCAGCTTAATGGCTAGCGGGAAGGCCGGGGAGCTGTTTTTT. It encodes CASSLMASGKAGELFF.

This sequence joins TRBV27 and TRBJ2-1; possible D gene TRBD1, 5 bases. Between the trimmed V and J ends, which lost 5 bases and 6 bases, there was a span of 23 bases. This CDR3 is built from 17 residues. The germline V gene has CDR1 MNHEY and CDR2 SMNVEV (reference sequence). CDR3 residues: CASSRRQGPSLSNEQFF. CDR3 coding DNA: TGTGCCAGCAGTCGAAGGCAGGGCCCAAGCTTATCCAATGAGCAGTTCTTC.

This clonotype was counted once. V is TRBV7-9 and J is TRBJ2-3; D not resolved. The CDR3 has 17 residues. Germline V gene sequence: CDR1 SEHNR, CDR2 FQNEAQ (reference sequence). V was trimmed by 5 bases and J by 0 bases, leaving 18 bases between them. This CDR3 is CASSTPRAERSTDTQYF. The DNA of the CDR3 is TGTGCCAGCAGCACCCCCCGGGCGGAGAGAAGCACAGATACGCAGTATTTT.

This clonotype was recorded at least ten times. For the CDR3, the DNA is TGTGCCAGCAGCCCAACTAGATCCGGCGGTGAGCAGTTCTTC. Translation: CASSPTRSGGEQFF. V is TRBV7-3 and J is TRBJ2-1; D possibly corresponds to TRBD2 (5 bases). The germline gives CDR1 SGHTA, CDR2 FQGTGA. The CDR3 length is 14 residues. V was pared by 5 bases and J by 9 bases, with 17 bases between. Full variable domain (rest looked up from reference TRBV7-3 and TRBJ2-1): GAGVSQTPSNKVTEKGKYVELRCDPISGHTALYWYRQSLGQGPEFLIYFQGTGAADDSGLPNDRFFAVRPEGSVSTLKIQRTERGDSAVYLCASSPTRSGGEQFFGPGTRLTVL.

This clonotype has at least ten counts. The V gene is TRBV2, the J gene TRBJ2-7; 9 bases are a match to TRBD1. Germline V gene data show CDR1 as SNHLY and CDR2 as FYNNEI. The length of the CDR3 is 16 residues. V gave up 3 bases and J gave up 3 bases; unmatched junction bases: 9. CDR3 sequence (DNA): TGTGCCAGCAGTGACCCCGACAGGGGGTTTCTCTACGAGCAGTACTTC. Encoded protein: CASSDPDRGFLYEQYF. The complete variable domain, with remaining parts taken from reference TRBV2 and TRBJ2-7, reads EPEVTQTPSHQVTQMGQEVILRCVPISNHLYFYWYRQILGQKVEFLVSFYNNEISEKSEIFDDQFSVERPDGSNFTLKIRSTKLEDSAMYFCASSDPDRGFLYEQYFGPGTRLTVT.